What follows are 27 T cell receptor beta chains derived from one specimen sequenced in a study of T cells of healthy individuals. TCRdb re-analysed the 5' RACE reads in MiXCR, keeping a single row per CDR3 protein. Here the sample spans about 53,000 distinct CDR3 sequences, roughly 14% being singletons. The receptors here all came from a human donor in good health.

In its sample, this clonotype was seen many times. The chain is built from TRBV25-1 and TRBJ1-6, with D uncertain. CDR3 length equals 14 residues. With 3 bases removed from V and 7 bases from J, the gap between germline ends came to 10 bases. Germline values: CDR1 MGHDK, CDR2 SYGVNS. The CDR3 sequence: CASSEVRRNSPLHF. In DNA, the CDR3 is TGTGCCAGCAGTGAGGTCAGGAGGAATTCACCCCTCCACTTT.

As DNA, the CDR3 is TGCAGCGTTGGGGTCCAATCGGTTTCCGCAGATACGCAGTATTTT. This translates into CSVGVQSVSADTQYF. The chain employs TRBV29-1 and TRBJ2-3; D uncertain. The CDR3 covers 15 residues. Germline CDR1 SQVTM, CDR2 ANQGSEA. V lost 4 bases to trimming and J lost 4 bases, with 18 bases between them.

A single count supports this clonotype. The gene calls are TRBV6-1 and TRBJ1-1; 7 bases map to TRBD1. The length of the CDR3 is 14 residues. J gave up 7 bases and V 6 bases, and 11 bases lay outside the gene matches. Looked up from germline, CDR1 is MNHNS and CDR2 is SASEGT. DNA for the CDR3: TGTGCCAGCAGCCGGACAGGAAGTTACAGTGAAGCTTTCTTT. Protein: CASSRTGSYSEAFF.

The V call is TRBV2, the J call TRBJ1-3; D uncertain. Trimming cost V 6 bases and J 3 bases, with 6 bases left between them. Germline V lookup: CDR1 SNHLY, CDR2 FYNNEI. The CDR3 length is 12 residues. In DNA, the CDR3 is TGTGCCAGCAGCCGCGATGGAAACACCATATATTTT. Its translation is CASSRDGNTIYF.

This clonotype was counted ten times or more. The chain combines TRBV12-3 or TRBV12-4 with TRBJ2-7; perhaps TRBD1 as D (6 bases). With 9 bases removed from V and 0 bases from J, the gap between germline ends came to 9 bases. This CDR3 is 12 amino acids long. The CDR3 DNA sequence: TGTGCCAGTGGACAGAGCTCCTACGAGCAGTACTTC. As protein: CASGQSSYEQYF.

There are many counts of this clonotype. The chain joins TRBV5-1 to TRBJ1-3; maybe TRBD1 (5 bases). Germline V gene sequence: CDR1 SGHRS, CDR2 YFSETQ. This CDR3 contains 16 residues. V was cut by 4 bases and J by 0 bases, with 14 bases left in between. CDR3 nucleotide sequence: TGCGCCAGCAGCCTGGTGGGGCTATACTCTGGAAACACCATATATTTT. This encodes CASSLVGLYSGNTIYF.

This clonotype was observed at least ten times. The rearrangement links TRBV9 to TRBJ1-1; TRBD1 might be the D (5 bases). The CDR3 runs 13 residues. The V end was cut by 1 base, the J end by 6 bases, with 10 bases between. The germline CDR1 and CDR2 sequences are SGDLS and YYNGEE. The CDR3 bases are TGTGCCAGCAGCGTACTCGAGGGGTCTGAAGCTTTCTTT. It translates to CASSVLEGSEAFF.

The gene calls are TRBV7-6 and TRBJ2-1; no firm D call. This CDR3 is 15 amino acids long. Germline lookup yields CDR1 SGHVS and CDR2 FNYEAQ. V was pared by 2 bases and J by 5 bases, with 13 bases between. CDR3 DNA: TGTGCCAGCAGCTTACTGGTGGCCCCCCACAATGAGCAGTTCTTC. Protein: CASSLLVAPHNEQFF.

This clonotype was found a few times. This chain connects TRBV7-2 to TRBJ2-3; a weak D match, TRBD2 (6 bases). Germline values: CDR1 SGHTA, CDR2 FQGNSA. The ends were cut back, 8 bases at V and 2 bases at J, with 11 bases in the middle. The CDR3 consists of 13 residues. CDR3 bases: TGTGCCAGCGCGGGGCGGAACACAGATACGCAGTATTTT. Protein product: CASAGRNTDTQYF.

This sequence joins TRBV2 and TRBJ2-3; TRBD2 agrees at 11 bases. Looked up from germline, CDR1 is SNHLY and CDR2 is FYNNEI. Trimming cost V 3 bases and J 5 bases; bases outside gene matches: 7. CDR3 length equals 16 residues. DNA of the CDR3: TGTGCCAGCAGTGATAACCTAGCGGGGGGATTAGATACGCAGTATTTT. It encodes CASSDNLAGGLDTQYF.

The sample holds many counts of this clonotype. The CDR3 region has the DNA TGCAGTGCTCCGGACTTCAGGGGGAATGAGCAGTTCTTC. Encoded protein: CSAPDFRGNEQFF. The V and J genes are TRBV20-1 and TRBJ2-1, with 7 nucleotides matching TRBD1. CDR1 and CDR2 (germline): DFQATT, SNEGSKA (reference sequence). CDR3 size: 13 residues. J was trimmed by 7 bases and V by 5 bases; bases with no gene match: 8.

In its sample, this clonotype was seen once. The chain links TRBV20-1 to TRBJ2-7; 9 nucleotides line up with TRBD1. The CDR3 runs 13 residues. After removal of 4 bases from V and 5 bases from J, the junction contained 6 bases not matched to a gene. Germline V lookup: CDR1 DFQATT, CDR2 SNEGSKA (reference sequence). CDR3 loop: CSANRGQVDEQYF. CDR3 in DNA: TGCAGTGCTAACAGGGGGCAAGTGGACGAGCAGTACTTC.

This clonotype was seen at least ten times. This chain joins TRBV7-8 and TRBJ1-5, with D perhaps matching TRBD1 (5 bases). The V end was cut by 2 bases, the J end by 7 bases, with 12 bases between. Per germline, CDR1 SGHVS and CDR2 FQNEAQ. CDR3 length: 14 amino acids. The CDR3 sequence is CASSLSGREQPQHF. The CDR3 DNA sequence: TGTGCCAGCAGCTTATCCGGCAGGGAACAGCCCCAGCATTTT.

This chain uses TRBV11-2 with TRBJ2-1; 14 bases are a match to TRBD2. The length of the CDR3 is 16 residues. The germline V gene encodes CDR1 SGHAT and CDR2 FQNNGV. Trimming took 5 bases from V and 4 from J; bases not matched to a gene: 4. The CDR3 nucleotides are TGTGCCAGCAGCGCTGGGACTAGCGGGAGTTACAATGAGCAGTTCTTC. It codes for CASSAGTSGSYNEQFF.

This clonotype was seen ten or more times. V gene TRBV20-1 combines with J gene TRBJ2-1; 12 bases are shared with TRBD2. Looked up from germline, CDR1 is DFQATT and CDR2 is SNEGSKA (reference sequence). V lost 3 bases, J lost 7 bases, and 10 bases stayed unmatched. CDR3 length: 16 residues. The chain's CDR3 is CSARRLAGETGNEQFF. The CDR3 coding sequence is TGCAGTGCTAGGAGACTAGCGGGAGAGACTGGGAATGAGCAGTTCTTC.

This clonotype has just a few counts. The gene calls are TRBV7-9 and TRBJ1-6; 8 positions match TRBD1. Trimming removed 5 bases from V and 13 bases from J; junction bases left unmatched: 4. Germline assignment: CDR1 SEHNR and CDR2 FQNEAQ (reference sequence). The CDR3 consists of 12 residues. Here the CDR3 DNA reads TGTGCCAGCAGCCCGGGACAGGTCCCCCTCCACTTT. Translated: CASSPGQVPLHF.

This clonotype showed up many times. V gene TRBV23-1 combines with J gene TRBJ2-1; D might be TRBD2 (7 bases). TRBV23-1 is an ORF, and what it does is uncertain. CDR3 size: 15 residues. Trimming took off 6 bases at V and 7 bases at J, with 19 bases between the two ends. CDR3 amino acids: CASSQMGGGGNEQFF. The CDR3 bases are TGCGCCAGCAGCCAAATGGGAGGGGGGGGAAATGAGCAGTTCTTC.

This clonotype was observed a few times. The chain links TRBV7-8 to TRBJ1-2; 10 nucleotides align to TRBD1. V lost 5 bases to trimming and J lost 6 bases; unmatched junction nucleotides: 6. Germline V CDR1 and CDR2: SGHVS, FQNEAQ. This CDR3 has 14 residues. The CDR3, as DNA: TGTGCCAGCAGCCTAACCGGGACAGGGGATGGCTACACCTTC. Residues: CASSLTGTGDGYTF.

At least ten counts were recorded for this clonotype. The rearrangement links TRBV2 to TRBJ2-7; D is uncertain. The CDR3 length is 12 residues. CDR1 is SNHLY, CDR2 FYNNEI, per germline. V dropped 3 bases and J dropped 5 bases, with 8 bases sitting between them. The CDR3 DNA follows: TGTGCCAGCAGTGAGTCCTTCAACGAGCAGTACTTC. Translated, it gives CASSESFNEQYF.

Only a few counts were recorded for this clonotype. The chain combines TRBV13 with TRBJ2-7, with 11 bases lining up with TRBD1. Germline-derived CDR1 and CDR2 are PRHDT and FYEKMQ (reference sequence). Losses at the gene ends were 5 bases for V and 2 bases for J; bases not matched to a gene: 5. This CDR3 is built from 15 residues. DNA of the CDR3: TGTGCCAGCAGCGATCAGGGACAGGGGGCCTACGAGCAGTACTTC. Protein sequence: CASSDQGQGAYEQYF.

This rearrangement joins TRBV12-3 or TRBV12-4 to TRBJ2-7; perhaps D is TRBD1 or TRBD2 (5 bases each). The CDR3 is 15 residues long. Trimming pared 2 bases from V and 0 bases from J, leaving 11 bases between. CDR3 nucleotides: TGTGCCAGCAGTTTATCGGGACGGAACTCCTACGAGCAGTACTTC. Its translation is CASSLSGRNSYEQYF.

This clonotype occurred many times. The CDR3 DNA reads TGCGCCAGCAGTCGAGAGGGCCAGGGACGCTACAATGAGCAGTTCTTC. Protein: CASSREGQGRYNEQFF. This rearrangement joins TRBV4-1 to TRBJ2-1, with D tentatively TRBD1 or TRBD2 (5 bases each). V lost 6 bases and J 3 bases, leaving 18 bases between the germline ends. Germline assignment: CDR1 MGHRA and CDR2 YSYEKL. This CDR3 comprises 16 residues.

This sequence joins TRBV2 and TRBJ2-3, with 7 bases that match TRBD1. The CDR3 spans 15 residues. The trim removed 5 bases at V and 2 bases at J, leaving 7 bases unmatched. Per germline, CDR1 SNHLY and CDR2 FYNNEI. DNA for the CDR3: TGTGCCAGCAGTACGGGACAGACTAACACAGATACGCAGTATTTT. Translated: CASSTGQTNTDTQYF. Combining the CDR3 with reference TRBV2 and TRBJ2-3 gives the whole variable domain EPEVTQTPSHQVTQMGQEVILRCVPISNHLYFYWYRQILGQKVEFLVSFYNNEISEKSEIFDDQFSVERPDGSNFTLKIRSTKLEDSAMYFCASSTGQTNTDTQYFGPGTRLTVL.

This clonotype was recorded a few times. The genes are TRBV19 and TRBJ2-1; D perhaps matches TRBD2 (5 bases). The CDR3 has 13 residues. Trimming left V 7 bases short and J 9 bases short, with 16 bases between. CDR1 is LNHDA, CDR2 SQIVND, per germline (reference sequence). Written as DNA, the CDR3 is TGTGCCAGTAATAACGGACTCCTCAGTGAGCAGTTCTTC. Its protein is CASNNGLLSEQFF.

Ten or more counts support this clonotype. V usage is TRBV6-5 and J usage is TRBJ2-7, with D perhaps given as TRBD1 or TRBD2 (5 bases each). The V end lost 7 bases, the J end lost 1 base, and 14 bases lay between the germline ends. Looked up from germline, CDR1 is MNHEY and CDR2 is SVGAGI. The CDR3 spans 14 residues. Here the CDR3 DNA reads TGTGCCAGCACCCGGGTGGGACCATCCTACGAGCAGTACTTC. This sequence encodes CASTRVGPSYEQYF.

This clonotype was recorded at least ten times. The chain combines TRBV3-1 with TRBJ2-5, with D possibly matching TRBD1 (6 bases). The CDR3 has 15 residues. CDR1 and CDR2 from the germline V gene are LGHDT and YNNKEL (reference sequence). Trimming took off 4 bases at V and 0 bases at J, with 12 bases between the two ends. DNA for the CDR3: TGTGCCAGCAGCCCCTGGACAGTGTACCAAGAGACCCAGTACTTC. Protein sequence: CASSPWTVYQETQYF.

This clonotype appeared many times. The chain is built from TRBV20-1 and TRBJ2-2; D gene uncertain. Germline lookup yields CDR1 DFQATT and CDR2 SNEGSKA (reference sequence). There are 12 residues in the CDR3. V dropped 3 bases and J dropped 3 bases, with 5 bases sitting between them. The CDR3 spells CSASADTGELFF. The CDR3 DNA follows: TGCAGTGCTAGCGCGGACACCGGGGAGCTGTTTTTT.